Presented here are 5 T cell receptor beta chains from one specimen sequenced in a study of cytomegalovirus exposure and HLA in healthy donors. PCR employed 60 Vbeta and 13 Jbeta primers. Profiling relied on immunoSEQ multiplex PCR, and the TCRdb table lists in-frame clones only, not all of them. The sample gives around 240,000 clones, about 81% of which show up once; 4.5% to 6% is in the top ten. Sequenced material: PBMCs. These receptors were obtained from a woman aged 40 to 50 in good health and CMV-seropositive.

The chain employs TRBV6-5 and TRBJ1-1, with D maybe TRBD1 (6 bases). This CDR3 region has 14 residues. CDR1 MNHEY and CDR2 SVGAGI come from the germline V gene. Trimming stripped 2 bases from V and 1 base from J, with 8 bases between. The DNA for the CDR3 is TGTGCCAGCAGTTACGGACAGCAGAACACTGAAGCTTTCTTT. Residues: CASSYGQQNTEAFF.

The chain uses TRBV5-1 and TRBJ2-5; 10 nucleotides align to TRBD2. Germline trimming cut 6 bases from V and 2 bases from J; bases unmatched to any gene: 10. This CDR3 has 16 residues. Germline CDR1 reads SGHRS; CDR2 reads YFSETQ. CDR3 sequence reads: CASTSGRAGKQETQYF. In nucleotides, the CDR3 is TGCGCCAGCACAAGCGGGAGGGCAGGCAAGCAAGAGACCCAGTACTTC.

Comment on this clone: At one end the junction does not follow the germline gene, possibly because of a read error. The chain joins TRBV4-1 to TRBJ1-4; D might be TRBD1 (5 bases). The CDR3 runs 15 residues. Germline V lookup: CDR1 MGHRA, CDR2 YSYEKL. The CDR3 spells CASSQDSVAGRKTVF. DNA for the CDR3: TGCGCCAGCAGCCAAGATTCGGTAGCGGGGCGAAAAACTGTTTTT.

Remarks on this clone: Compared with germline, one end of the junction differs, possibly owing to a read error. The gene calls are TRBV7-9 and TRBJ1-6, with D hard to call. The germline CDR1 and CDR2 sequences are SEHNR and FQNEAQ (reference sequence). The CDR3 extends over 13 amino acids. The CDR3 DNA reads as TGTTCCAGCAGCTTAGCGGCGGGTTCACCCCTCCACTTT. As protein: CSSSLAAGSPLHF.

As for this clone: This CDR3 is also generated by other DNA sequences in the sample. The chain employs TRBV5-1 and TRBJ1-1, with D tentatively TRBD1 (6 bases). This CDR3 spans 14 amino acids. The V gene's germline CDR1 is SGHRS and CDR2 YFSETQ. Trimming took off 4 bases at V and 1 base at J, with 11 bases between the two ends. This CDR3 is CASSLVGGNTEAFF. CDR3 DNA: TGCGCCAGCAGCCTGGTAGGGGGGAACACTGAAGCTTTCTTT.